Following are 32 T cell receptor beta chains from one sample sequenced in a study of blood T cell repertoires in COVID-19. This table comes from immunoSEQ multiplex PCR, and its TCRdb copy is limited to in-frame clones, with some not included. The top ten clones hold about 20% of a sample with over 15,000 clones, 78% of them seen once. Source material: peripheral blood. Receptors originate from a man between 60 and 75 years old with active or convalescent COVID-19.

The chain recombines TRBV9 with TRBJ1-2, with no clear D. Trimming took 0 bases from V and 6 from J, leaving 15 bases between them. This CDR3 is 15 amino acids long. The V gene's germline CDR1 is SGDLS and CDR2 YYNGEE. This CDR3 reads CASSVALGSEHGYTF. Here the CDR3 DNA reads TGTGCCAGCAGCGTAGCTTTGGGGAGCGAACATGGCTACACCTTC.

This clone occurred once. This sequence joins TRBV11-2 and TRBJ2-7; 8 bases agree with TRBD2. This CDR3 has 15 amino acids. The junction had 3 bases not matched to a gene; V was cut back by 1 base and J by 1 base. Germline loops: CDR1 SGHAT, CDR2 FQNNGV. CDR3 bases: TGTGCCAGCAGCTTAGGCGGGGGGTTTTCCTACGAGCAGTACTTC. Translation gives CASSLGGGFSYEQYF.

The chain employs TRBV7-9 and TRBJ1-2; D might be TRBD1 (6 bases). The germline V and J ends were trimmed by 5 bases and 4 bases, with 11 bases remaining between them. This CDR3 has 13 amino acids. Germline V lookup: CDR1 SEHNR, CDR2 FQNEAQ (reference sequence). This CDR3 is CASSLDRTYGYTF. CDR3 nucleotide sequence: TGTGCCAGCAGCCTCGACAGGACCTATGGCTACACCTTC.

This clone was counted a few times. The gene calls are TRBV28 and TRBJ2-1, with 10 bases identical to TRBD2. V trimming: 5 bases; J trimming: 7 bases; junction bases outside the gene matches: 14. Germline CDR1 reads MDHEN; CDR2 reads SYDVKM. This CDR3 region has 17 residues. The CDR3 coding sequence is TGTGCCAGCAGTGGGATCATAAGCGGGGGGGCGTTTAATGAGCAGTTCTTC. This encodes CASSGIISGGAFNEQFF. Supplemented by reference TRBV28 and TRBJ2-1, the full variable domain reads DVKVTQSSRYLVKRTGEKVFLECVQDMDHENMFWYRQDPGLGLRLIYFSYDVKMKEKGDIPEGYSVSREKKERFSLILESASTNQTSMYLCASSGIISGGAFNEQFFGPGTRLTVL.

The CDR3 loop is CSASRGSGRGPGELFF. The CDR3 region has the DNA TGCAGTGCTAGTCGGGGTAGCGGGAGAGGCCCCGGGGAGCTGTTTTTT. The rearrangement uses TRBV20-1 and TRBJ2-2; the match to TRBD2 covers 9 bases. The CDR3 consists of 16 residues. The germline CDR1 and CDR2 sequences are DFQATT and SNEGSKA (reference sequence). J was trimmed by 6 bases and V by 3 bases; bases with no gene match: 11.

The CDR3 DNA is TGTGCCAGCAGTGAGCAGGGACAGCCCAACACTGAAGCTTTCTTT. Translation: CASSEQGQPNTEAFF. The V and J genes are TRBV2 and TRBJ1-1; 7 bases fit TRBD1. The CDR3 totals 15 residues. Germline V gene data show CDR1 as SNHLY and CDR2 as FYNNEI. Losses at the gene ends were 3 bases for V and 2 bases for J; bases not matched to a gene: 6.

The chain uses TRBV9 and TRBJ1-5, with 9 bases lining up with TRBD1. This CDR3 comprises 14 residues. CDR1 SGDLS and CDR2 YYNGEE come from the germline V gene. The ends lost 3 bases at V and 6 bases at J; junction bases unmatched: 4. The CDR3 here is CASSEDRGGQPQHF. The CDR3, as DNA: TGTGCCAGCAGCGAAGACAGGGGGGGTCAGCCCCAGCATTTT.

The V gene is TRBV19, the J gene TRBJ1-5; TRBD1 matches 7 bases. This CDR3 contains 13 residues. Germline loops: CDR1 LNHDA, CDR2 SQIVND (reference sequence). Unmatched junction bases numbered 3, after V lost 8 bases and J lost 2 bases. The CDR3 sequence: CASGQERNQPQHF. Written as DNA, the CDR3 is TGTGCCAGTGGACAGGAACGCAATCAGCCCCAGCATTTT. Filled out from reference TRBV19 and TRBJ1-5, the complete variable domain reads DGGITQSPKYLFRKEGQNVTLSCEQNLNHDAMYWYRQDPGQGLRLIYYSQIVNDFQKGDIAEGYSVSREKKESFPLTVTSAQKNPTAFYLCASGQERNQPQHFGDGTRLSIL.

The rearrangement uses TRBV11-1 and TRBJ2-7; D ambiguous. Between the trimmed V and J ends, which lost 2 bases and 0 bases, there was a span of 11 bases. The CDR3 totals 15 residues. Germline lookup yields CDR1 SGHAT and CDR2 FQDESV (reference sequence). The chain's CDR3 is CASSLTDLSSYEQYF. The CDR3 DNA is TGTGCCAGCAGCTTAACCGACTTAAGCTCCTACGAGCAGTACTTC.

The chain is built from TRBV30 and TRBJ1-5; no clear D gene. Germline assignment: CDR1 GTSNPN and CDR2 SVGIG (reference sequence). This CDR3 is built from 13 residues. Trimming pared 2 bases from V and 4 bases from J, leaving 9 bases between. This CDR3 is CAWSNGENQPQHF. DNA for the CDR3: TGTGCCTGGAGTAACGGGGAGAATCAGCCCCAGCATTTT.

In its sample, this clone was seen once. The chain links TRBV9 to TRBJ2-3; TRBD2 matches 8 bases. V dropped 0 bases and J dropped 0; count of bases not matched to a gene: 6. The CDR3 contains 17 residues. Germline values: CDR1 SGDLS, CDR2 YYNGEE. The CDR3 loop reads CASSVGQRGISTDTQYF. CDR3 nucleotides: TGTGCCAGCAGCGTAGGCCAGCGGGGGATTAGCACAGATACGCAGTATTTT.

In this sample, this clone turned up a few times. V gene TRBV6-6 combines with J gene TRBJ1-2; D perhaps matches TRBD1 (6 bases). The CDR3 runs to 13 residues. V was pared by 2 bases and J by 6 bases, with 10 bases between. Germline V CDR1 and CDR2: MNHNY, SVGAGI (reference sequence). The CDR3 here is CASSYRPGDGYTF. In nucleotides, the CDR3 is TGTGCCAGCAGTTACCGGCCAGGGGATGGCTACACCTTC.

V and J are TRBV28 and TRBJ1-6; D is perhaps TRBD1 (5 bases). This CDR3 contains 18 residues. CDR1 MDHEN and CDR2 SYDVKM come from the germline V gene. Trimming shortened V by 5 bases and J by 8 bases, and 25 bases separated the two germline ends. As DNA, the CDR3 is TGTGCCAGCAGTCCTTCCGGGGGGTTGGGTTCTGTTGATTCACCCCTCCACTTT. This codes for CASSPSGGLGSVDSPLHF.

This sequence joins TRBV5-6 and TRBJ2-5; 11 bases agree with TRBD2. In germline, CDR1 is SGHDT, CDR2 YYEEEE. The CDR3 loop spans 15 amino acids. J was trimmed by 7 bases and V by 2 bases; bases with no gene match: 7. The CDR3 DNA sequence: TGTGCCAGCAGCTTCCGGACTAGCGGGTCCTGGACCCAGTACTTC. It translates to CASSFRTSGSWTQYF.

This chain joins TRBV7-9 and TRBJ1-1, with 10 bases matching TRBD1. Germline trimming cut 5 bases from V and 3 bases from J; bases unmatched to any gene: 12. This CDR3 is 17 amino acids long. Per the germline V gene, CDR1 is SEHNR and CDR2 is FQNEAQ (reference sequence). CDR3 region: CASSPRQGARADTEAFF. CDR3 bases: TGTGCCAGCAGCCCCCGACAGGGGGCGAGGGCGGACACTGAAGCTTTCTTT. Full variable domain (remainder filled in from reference TRBV7-9 and TRBJ1-1): DTGVSQNPRHKITKRGQNVTFRCDPISEHNRLYWYRQTLGQGPEFLTYFQNEAQLEKSRLLSDRFSAERPKGSFSTLEIQRTEQGDSAMYLCASSPRQGARADTEAFFGQGTRLTVV.

The chain carries TRBV19 and TRBJ2-3, with D possibly matching TRBD2 (5 bases). The germline CDR1 and CDR2 sequences are LNHDA and SQIVND (reference sequence). The CDR3 contains 12 residues. The V and J ends lost 1 base and 7 bases respectively, with 6 bases between them. The CDR3 here is CASSIAGNTQYF. The CDR3 DNA reads TGTGCCAGTAGTATAGCGGGAAATACGCAGTATTTT.

This clone occurred a few times. This chain uses TRBV4-2 with TRBJ1-1; D gene ambiguous. The CDR3 extends over 15 amino acids. From germline, CDR1 is LGHNA and CDR2 YNFKEQ. Trimming took 2 bases from V and 0 from J, leaving 10 bases between them. The CDR3 is CASSQYERLNTEAFF. The DNA for the CDR3 is TGTGCCAGCAGCCAATACGAGAGATTGAACACTGAAGCTTTCTTT.

The CDR3 sequence is CASRPGTAPYEQYF. The CDR3 bases are TGTGCCAGCAGACCCGGGACAGCACCCTACGAGCAGTACTTC. The chain is built from TRBV27 and TRBJ2-7; TRBD1 agrees at 7 bases. From germline, CDR1 is MNHEY and CDR2 SMNVEV (reference sequence). The ends lost 6 bases at V and 2 bases at J; junction bases unmatched: 7. CDR3 size: 14 residues.

This chain uses TRBV9 with TRBJ1-1; the D gene is possibly TRBD1 (6 bases). This CDR3 has 14 amino acids. Germline-derived CDR1 and CDR2 are SGDLS and YYNGEE. Trimming stripped 3 bases from V and 1 base from J, with 10 bases between. CDR3 amino acids: CASSADRWNTEAFF. In DNA, the CDR3 is TGTGCCAGCAGCGCGGACAGATGGAACACTGAAGCTTTCTTT.

CDR3 loop: CASSPLGDGGEKLFF. The CDR3 coding sequence is TGTGCCAGCTCACCACTCGGGGATGGTGGTGAAAAACTGTTTTTT. The V gene is TRBV18, the J gene TRBJ1-4; unclear D gene. The CDR3 runs to 15 residues. Deletions cut 1 base from V and 7 bases from J, with 13 bases between. The germline V gene encodes CDR1 KGHSH and CDR2 LQKENI. Looking up the rest from reference TRBV18 and TRBJ1-4 gives the full variable domain: NAGVMQNPRHLVRRRGQEARLRCSPMKGHSHVYWYRQLPEEGLKFMVYLQKENIIDESGMPKERFSAEFPKEGPSILRIQQVVRGDSAAYFCASSPLGDGGEKLFFGSGTQLSVL.

J is TRBJ1-1 and V is TRBV2; 8 bases are a match to TRBD1. The germline CDR1 and CDR2 sequences are SNHLY and FYNNEI. This CDR3 has 14 residues. Losses at the gene ends were 4 bases for V and 4 bases for J; bases not matched to a gene: 5. The CDR3 here is CASSATGVGTEAFF. DNA for the CDR3: TGTGCCAGCAGTGCGACAGGGGTGGGCACTGAAGCTTTCTTT.

This chain connects TRBV7-8 to TRBJ2-2, with 9 bases that match TRBD2. The germline V gene encodes CDR1 SGHVS and CDR2 FQNEAQ. With V trimmed by 5 bases and J by 7 bases, 8 bases remained unmatched. The length of the CDR3 is 15 residues. CDR3 residues: CASSRREGAIGELFF. As DNA, the CDR3 is TGTGCCAGCAGCCGGCGGGAGGGGGCTATCGGGGAGCTGTTTTTT.

The chain combines TRBV5-1 with TRBJ2-7; 8 bases agree with TRBD1. V lost 4 bases, J lost 3 bases, and 12 bases stayed unmatched. CDR3 length: 16 residues. CDR1 is SGHRS and CDR2 is YFSETQ in the germline V gene. CDR3 coding DNA: TGCGCCAGCAGCCGGGGGTCGACAGGGGCCATCTACGAGCAGTACTTC. It encodes CASSRGSTGAIYEQYF.

About this clone itself: The sample contains more than one DNA sequence encoding this CDR3. J is TRBJ2-3 and V is TRBV18; D perhaps matches TRBD1 (6 bases). CDR1 is KGHSH, CDR2 LQKENI, per germline. Trimming removed 6 bases at V and 2 bases at J, with 12 bases between. CDR3 length equals 14 residues. CDR3 DNA sequence: TGTGCCAGCTCGCCCGACAGGTCCACAGATACGCAGTATTTT. Protein product: CASSPDRSTDTQYF.

The chain has TRBV29-1 and TRBJ2-1; 12 bases map to TRBD2. CDR1 is SQVTM, CDR2 ANQGSEA, per germline. This CDR3 spans 14 amino acids. The trim removed 7 bases at V and 8 bases at J, leaving 9 bases unmatched. CDR3 loop: CSATTSGGWDEQFF. In nucleotides, the CDR3 is TGCAGCGCGACGACTAGCGGGGGTTGGGATGAGCAGTTCTTC.

The V gene is TRBV6-5, the J gene TRBJ2-2; perhaps TRBD1 as D (5 bases). V was cut by 5 bases and J by 3 bases, with 10 bases left in between. CDR3 length: 14 amino acids. Germline CDR1 MNHEY, CDR2 SVGAGI. The CDR3 coding sequence is TGTGCCAGCAGTCAGGGATTGGACACCGGGGAGCTGTTTTTT. Translated: CASSQGLDTGELFF.

This clone turned up a few times. V and J are TRBV29-1 and TRBJ1-3, with 7 nucleotides matching TRBD1. This CDR3 spans 16 amino acids. CDR1 and CDR2 (germline): SQVTM, ANQGSEA. V trimming: 7 bases; J trimming: 4 bases; junction bases outside the gene matches: 16. CDR3 sequence (DNA): TGCAGCGCCAGCCGAGCCACAGGGGCCCAAGGAAACACCATATATTTT. Its translation: CSASRATGAQGNTIYF.

The V gene is TRBV4-2, the J gene TRBJ1-6, with 8 bases fitting TRBD1. This CDR3 is 15 amino acids long. The junction had 6 bases not matched to a gene; V was cut back by 1 base and J by 10 bases. Germline CDR1 reads LGHNA; CDR2 reads YNFKEQ. CDR3 sequence reads: CASSQVQGVGSPLHF. The DNA of the CDR3 is TGTGCCAGCAGCCAAGTACAGGGGGTGGGATCACCCCTCCACTTT.

In this sample, this clone turned up once. This sequence joins TRBV6-1 and TRBJ1-2; D perhaps matches TRBD1 (6 bases). The CDR3 extends over 15 amino acids. Trimming removed 3 bases from V and 1 base from J, with 12 bases in between. CDR1 is MNHNS, CDR2 SASEGT, per germline. In nucleotides, the CDR3 is TGTGCCAGCAGTGAGGGACACAACTTTAACTATGGCTACACCTTC. Translating gives CASSEGHNFNYGYTF.

This sequence joins TRBV5-6 and TRBJ2-1; 8 positions agree with TRBD2. V trimming: 0 bases; J trimming: 4 bases; junction bases outside the gene matches: 3. Germline-derived CDR1 and CDR2 are SGHDT and YYEEEE. The CDR3 covers 15 residues. DNA for the CDR3: TGTGCCAGCAGCTTGGCATTAGCGGGGTACAATGAGCAGTTCTTC. This sequence encodes CASSLALAGYNEQFF.

This rearrangement joins TRBV24-1 to TRBJ2-1; TRBD1 is a possible D gene (5 bases). The V and J ends lost 5 bases and 1 base respectively, with 11 bases between them. Per germline, CDR1 KGHDR and CDR2 SFDVKD. There are 15 residues in the CDR3. This chain's CDR3 is CATSGEGASYNEQFF. The CDR3 DNA reads TGTGCCACCAGTGGGGAAGGGGCGTCCTACAATGAGCAGTTCTTC.

The chain joins TRBV10-2 to TRBJ2-5; 7 nucleotides align to TRBD1. The V gene end was trimmed by 10 bases and the J gene end by 5 bases; junction bases not matched to a gene: 4. The germline CDR1 and CDR2 sequences are WSHSY and SAAADI. The CDR3 covers 11 residues. The DNA for the CDR3 is TGCGCCATCGGGACAGTCGAGACCCAGTACTTC. Translation: CAIGTVETQYF.